One and the same sample provided the 17 T cell receptor beta chains below, sequenced in a study of T cells after somatic rescue of genetic block. Produced via immunoSEQ multiplex PCR; TCRdb's table is partial and in-frame only. Found here are around 50,000 clones, approximately 96% of them singletons; the top ten hold approximately 0.075%. Sequencing used peripheral blood mononuclear cells (PBMCs). The receptors were sampled from a child younger than two.

This clone was recorded only once. V gene TRBV7-2 combines with J gene TRBJ1-3, with a possible D match to TRBD1 (6 bases). Per the germline V gene, CDR1 is SGHTA and CDR2 is FQGNSA. CDR3 size: 15 residues. The ends were cut back, 5 bases at V and 0 bases at J, with 11 bases in the middle. The CDR3 DNA follows: TGTGCCAGCAGCGCTTCGGGACACTCTGGAAACACCATATATTTT. This translates into CASSASGHSGNTIYF. Full variable domain (rest looked up from reference TRBV7-2 and TRBJ1-3): GAGVSQSPSNKVTEKGKDVELRCDPISGHTALYWYRQSLGQGLEFLIYFQGNSAPDKSGLPSDRFSAERTGGSVSTLTIQRTQQEDSAVYLCASSASGHSGNTIYFGEGSWLTVV.

The chain carries TRBV5-4 and TRBJ2-2; TRBD1 agrees at 10 bases. The CDR3 is 15 residues long. V was pared by 0 bases and J by 6 bases, with 2 bases of the junction left unmatched. Germline CDR1 SGHNT, CDR2 YYREEE (reference sequence). CDR3: CASSLGTGGAGELFF. The CDR3 DNA reads TGTGCCAGCAGCTTGGGGACAGGGGGAGCCGGGGAGCTGTTTTTT.

The V and J genes are TRBV28 and TRBJ2-3; D is possibly TRBD1 (6 bases). CDR3 length: 20 amino acids. The V gene's germline CDR1 is MDHEN and CDR2 SYDVKM. V lost 3 bases and J lost 4, with 29 bases in between. CDR3 coding DNA: TGTGCCAGCAGTTTTAATCGACGGCAGGGGTTACTAAGTTCCCCAGATACGCAGTATTTT. Amino acids: CASSFNRRQGLLSSPDTQYF.

The rearrangement uses TRBV18 and TRBJ2-3; D gene unclear. V shed 3 bases and J shed 2 bases, with 6 bases lying between them. Germline loops: CDR1 KGHSH, CDR2 LQKENI. There are 13 residues in the CDR3. The CDR3 here is CASSPVHTDTQYF. In nucleotides, the CDR3 is TGTGCCAGCTCACCGGTACACACAGATACGCAGTATTTT.

The chain couples TRBV7-9 to TRBJ2-3; D tentatively fits TRBD1 or TRBD2 (5 bases each). The CDR3 consists of 17 residues. Between the trimmed V and J ends, which lost 0 bases and 0 bases, there was a span of 13 bases. Germline V CDR1 and CDR2: SEHNR, FQNEAQ (reference sequence). Here the CDR3 DNA reads TGTGCCAGCAGCTTAGCGGGGCTAGCTGATAGCACAGATACGCAGTATTTT. Translating gives CASSLAGLADSTDTQYF. The full variable domain, in which reference TRBV7-9 and TRBJ2-3 provide the parts outside the CDR3, is DTGVSQNPRHKITKRGQNVTFRCDPISEHNRLYWYRQTLGQGPEFLTYFQNEAQLEKSRLLSDRFSAERPKGSFSTLEIQRTEQGDSAMYLCASSLAGLADSTDTQYFGPGTRLTVL.

This clone has more than one count but fewer than ten. V gene TRBV2 combines with J gene TRBJ1-1; 7 nucleotides match TRBD1. This CDR3 contains 13 residues. Looked up from germline, CDR1 is SNHLY and CDR2 is FYNNEI. The J segment lost 0 bases and the V segment lost 11 bases, leaving 6 bases of the junction unmatched. This CDR3 is CACDRVLNTEAFF. The CDR3 DNA is TGTGCCTGCGACAGGGTTTTGAACACTGAAGCTTTCTTT.

The chain recombines TRBV4-1 with TRBJ1-4; a weak D match, TRBD1 (6 bases). The CDR3 is made up of 12 amino acids. V was trimmed by 8 bases and J by 8 bases, leaving 12 bases between them. Germline V gene sequence: CDR1 MGHRA, CDR2 YSYEKL. Here the CDR3 DNA reads TGCGCCAGCGGAGAGGGGGACGAAAAACTGTTTTTT. Protein: CASGEGDEKLFF.

CDR3 sequence (DNA): TGCGCCAGCAGCCTCTCGGGCCTCGGAAACACCATATATTTT. This encodes CASSLSGLGNTIYF. The chain links TRBV4-1 to TRBJ1-3; D not certain. Germline V gene sequence: CDR1 MGHRA, CDR2 YSYEKL. This CDR3 spans 14 amino acids. The V end was cut by 4 bases, the J end by 4 bases, with 11 bases between.

The chain links TRBV15 to TRBJ2-5; 8 nucleotides align to TRBD1. Germline-derived CDR1 and CDR2 are LNHNV and YYDKDF (reference sequence). This CDR3 contains 15 residues. V lost 0 bases to trimming and J lost 4 bases; unmatched junction nucleotides: 4. The chain's CDR3 is CATSRDQDRVETQYF. DNA of the CDR3: TGTGCCACCAGCAGAGATCAGGACAGGGTAGAGACCCAGTACTTC. Looking up the rest from reference TRBV15 and TRBJ2-5 gives the full variable domain: DAMVIQNPRYQVTQFGKPVTLSCSQTLNHNVMYWYQQKSSQAPKLLFHYYDKDFNNEADTPDNFQSRRPNTSFCFLDIRSPGLGDTAMYLCATSRDQDRVETQYFGPGTRLLVL.

This rearrangement joins TRBV9 to TRBJ2-3; D is ambiguous. This CDR3 has 14 residues. Trimming took 0 bases from V and 0 from J, leaving 5 bases between them. Germline-derived CDR1 and CDR2 are SGDLS and YYNGEE. The CDR3 nucleotides read TGTGCCAGCAGCGTAGACGTTAGCACAGATACGCAGTATTTT. It encodes CASSVDVSTDTQYF.

V is TRBV19 and J is TRBJ1-6; 7 positions agree with TRBD1. Trimming took 8 bases from V and 6 from J; bases not matched to a gene: 10. This CDR3 is 15 amino acids long. Germline loops: CDR1 LNHDA, CDR2 SQIVND (reference sequence). The CDR3 bases are TGTGCCAGTCCCCCCCCCAGGGGGGTTAATTCACCCCTCCACTTT. This codes for CASPPPRGVNSPLHF.

V and J are TRBV2 and TRBJ2-4, with D possibly matching TRBD1 (5 bases). Germline assignment: CDR1 SNHLY and CDR2 FYNNEI. The V gene lost 6 bases and the J gene lost 2 bases, with 11 bases spanning the gap. The CDR3 extends over 14 amino acids. CDR3 DNA: TGTGCCAGCAGGGAAACAGGATCCAAAAACATTCAGTACTTC. It yields the protein CASRETGSKNIQYF.

The chain is built from TRBV27 and TRBJ2-7; D tentatively reads TRBD1 or TRBD2 (6 bases each). This CDR3 has 13 amino acids. Trimming took off 2 bases at V and 5 bases at J, with 10 bases between the two ends. Looked up from germline, CDR1 is MNHEY and CDR2 is SMNVEV (reference sequence). CDR3 nucleotide sequence: TGTGCCAGCAGTTTAAGGGGGGACCACGAGCAGTACTTC. Its protein is CASSLRGDHEQYF.

This chain uses TRBV5-6 with TRBJ1-3, with D perhaps TRBD1 (5 bases). Trimming removed 0 bases from V and 3 bases from J, with 10 bases in between. Germline V gene data show CDR1 as SGHDT and CDR2 as YYEEEE. CDR3 length: 15 amino acids. The CDR3 region is CASSLAGQGGNTIYF. The DNA for the CDR3 is TGTGCCAGCAGCTTGGCGGGGCAGGGTGGAAACACCATATATTTT.

V usage is TRBV9 and J usage is TRBJ2-5; 7 nucleotides align to TRBD2. In germline, CDR1 is SGDLS, CDR2 YYNGEE. CDR3 length: 16 residues. J lost 6 bases, V lost 4 bases, and 15 bases had no gene match. CDR3 amino acids: CASSPRVSSGLKTQYF. CDR3 coding DNA: TGTGCCAGCAGCCCCCGCGTGTCTAGCGGTCTAAAGACCCAGTACTTC.

The chain links TRBV7-2 to TRBJ2-7; a weak D match, TRBD2 (6 bases). Germline V gene sequence: CDR1 SGHTA, CDR2 FQGNSA. Trimming removed 0 bases at V and 3 bases at J, with 12 bases between. This CDR3 is 15 amino acids long. CDR3 sequence reads: CASSLAPDYNYEQYF. In DNA, the CDR3 is TGTGCCAGCAGCTTAGCGCCGGACTATAACTACGAGCAGTACTTC.

This chain uses TRBV5-1 with TRBJ2-7; D possibly corresponds to TRBD1 (5 bases). This CDR3 region has 13 residues. Germline V gene data show CDR1 as SGHRS and CDR2 as YFSETQ. With 0 bases removed from V and 6 bases from J, the gap between germline ends came to 10 bases. The CDR3 reads CASSLGRGGEQYF. The CDR3 region has the DNA TGCGCCAGCAGCTTGGGAAGGGGCGGCGAGCAGTACTTC.